This T cell receptor (beta chain) is drawn from a study of shared clonotypes between healthy human individuals. CDR3 length: 14 amino acids. Trimming took 6 bases from V and 7 from J, leaving 19 bases between them. Per germline, CDR1 SEHNR and CDR2 FQNEAQ (reference sequence). Only in-frame clones appear in the TCRdb table, and some are missing; sequencing was by immunoSEQ multiplex PCR. Among fewer than 1.4 million clones, about 84% were seen once, and the ten largest hold roughly 0.62%. The chain employs TRBV7-9 and TRBJ2-7, with a tentative D call TRBD1 (6 bases). Material for sequencing was memory CD4+ T cells from PBMCs. Subset defined: CD45RA-negative fraction. The sequence derives from a man aged 18 to 29 in good health. Some clones in this sample may be carry-over from other donors' samples. The CDR3 spells CASSTRDTTGEQYF. CDR3 nucleotides: TGTGCCAGCAGTACTCGGGACACTACAGGGGAGCAGTACTTC. The full variable domain, in which reference TRBV7-9 and TRBJ2-7 provide the parts outside the CDR3, is DTGVSQNPRHKITKRGQNVTFRCDPISEHNRLYWYRQTLGQGPEFLTYFQNEAQLEKSRLLSDRFSAERPKGSFSTLEIQRTEQGDSAMYLCASSTRDTTGEQYFGPGTRLTVT.